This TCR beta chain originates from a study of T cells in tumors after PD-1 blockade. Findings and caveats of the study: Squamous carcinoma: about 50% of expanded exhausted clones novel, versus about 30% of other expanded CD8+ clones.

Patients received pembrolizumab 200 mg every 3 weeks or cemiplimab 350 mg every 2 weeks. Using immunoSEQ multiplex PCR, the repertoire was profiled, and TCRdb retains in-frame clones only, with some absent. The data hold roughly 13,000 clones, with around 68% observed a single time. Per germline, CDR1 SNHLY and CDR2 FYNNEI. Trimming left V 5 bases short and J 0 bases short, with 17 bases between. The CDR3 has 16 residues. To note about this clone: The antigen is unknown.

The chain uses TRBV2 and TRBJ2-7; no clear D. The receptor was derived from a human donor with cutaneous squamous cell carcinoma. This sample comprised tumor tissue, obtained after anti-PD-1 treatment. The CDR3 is CASSSARYSSSYEQYF. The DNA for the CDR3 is TGTGCCAGCAGTTCAGCGAGATACAGTAGCTCCTACGAGCAGTACTTC.